This T cell receptor beta chain was identified in a study of cytomegalovirus exposure and HLA in healthy donors. Trimming removed 8 bases from V and 2 bases from J, with 12 bases in between. The CDR3 loop spans 13 amino acids. Germline lookup yields CDR1 SNHLY and CDR2 FYNNEI. The donors (healthy individuals) were bone marrow donors. The PCR employed 60 Vbeta primers together with 13 Jbeta primers. Sequencing was performed with immunoSEQ multiplex PCR; in TCRdb, only in-frame clones are kept and a portion is missing. Here the sample spans around 100,000 clones, approximately 81% being singletons. This TCR derives from a woman between 18 and 30 years old in good health and CMV-seropositive. The V call is TRBV2, the J call TRBJ1-2; D is ambiguous. The sequencing input was PBMCs. CDR3 amino acids: CASRPFGNYGYTF. DNA of the CDR3: TGTGCCAGCCGACCGTTCGGGAACTATGGCTACACCTTC. The variable domain in full, with the rest retrieved from reference TRBV2 and TRBJ1-2, is EPEVTQTPSHQVTQMGQEVILRCVPISNHLYFYWYRQILGQKVEFLVSFYNNEISEKSEIFDDQFSVERPDGSNFTLKIRSTKLEDSAMYFCASRPFGNYGYTFGSGTRLTVV.